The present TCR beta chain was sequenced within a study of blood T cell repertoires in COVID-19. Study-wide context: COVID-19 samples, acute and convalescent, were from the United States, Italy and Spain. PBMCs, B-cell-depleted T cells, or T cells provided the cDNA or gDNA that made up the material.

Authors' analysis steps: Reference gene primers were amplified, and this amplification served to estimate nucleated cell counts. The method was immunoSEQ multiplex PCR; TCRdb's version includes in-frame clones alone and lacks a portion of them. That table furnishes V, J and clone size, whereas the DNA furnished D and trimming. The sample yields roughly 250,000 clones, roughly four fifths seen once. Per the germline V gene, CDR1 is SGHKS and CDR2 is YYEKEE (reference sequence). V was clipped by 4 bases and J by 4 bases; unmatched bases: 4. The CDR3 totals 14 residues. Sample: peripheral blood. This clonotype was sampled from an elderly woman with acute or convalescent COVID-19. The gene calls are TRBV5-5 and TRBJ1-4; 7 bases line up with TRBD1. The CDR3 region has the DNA TGTGCCAGCAGCCTCCGGGACAGTAATGAAAAACTGTTTTTT. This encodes CASSLRDSNEKLFF.